Listed below are T cell receptor beta chains from one sample, sequenced in a study of CD8 T cells in ankylosing spondylitis. MiXCR was run by TCRdb on the 5' RACE reads, yielding one entry per CDR3 protein. Of roughly 200,000 distinct CDR3 sequences detected, about 13% appear once; the ten largest clones hold 16%. Sequencing was performed on blood, either unsorted or a sorted T cell fraction (not recorded which). Receptor source: a male donor with ankylosing spondylitis or in good health (not recorded which). CDR3s include the opening cysteine and the closing phenylalanine or tryptophan. The D gene is left open where the match is weak. Some rows have no size entry. The others give once, few or many, or a class for an expanded clone.

V,size,D,J,CDR3,DNA
TRBV6-1,few,.,TRBJ2-1,CASSPRSRGSYNEQFF,TGTGCCAGCAGCCCAAGGTCCCGGGGGTCCTACAATGAGCAGTTCTTC
TRBV12-3/TRBV12-4,few,.,TRBJ1-4,CASTPGLANEKLFF,TGTGCCAGCACCCCAGGGCTAGCTAATGAAAAACTGTTTTTT
TRBV5-1,few,.,TRBJ2-7,CASSLVGDYEQYF,TGCGCCAGCAGCTTGGTAGGGGACTACGAGCAGTACTTC
TRBV12-5,few,.,TRBJ2-3,CASGGSAYTDTQYF,TGTGCTAGTGGAGGGTCGGCCTACACAGATACGCAGTATTTT
TRBV12-5,once,.,TRBJ2-7,CASGLPYGRDKEKQYF,TGTGCTAGTGGTTTGCCCTATGGGAGGGACAAAGAGAAGCAGTACTTC
TRBV1,.,.,TRBJ2-3,CTSSQETRTSGSTDTQYF,TGCACCAGCAGCCAAGAAACCCGGACTAGCGGTAGCACAGATACGCAGTATTTT
TRBV3-1,few,.,TRBJ2-7,CASSQEFPYEQYF,TGTGCCAGCAGCCAAGAGTTTCCCTACGAGCAGTACTTC
TRBV27,.,.,TRBJ2-2,CASRTTGAQGVNTGELFF,TGTGCCAGCAGGACGACAGGTGCCCAAGGGGTGAACACCGGGGAGCTGTTTTTT
TRBV29-1,many,.,TRBJ2-1,CSVEGLRVDYNEQFF,TGCAGCGTTGAAGGTCTCCGGGTTGACTACAATGAGCAGTTCTTC
TRBV15,few,TRBD1,TRBJ2-7,CATSRSPDRGPLEQYF,TGTGCCACCAGCCGAAGCCCTGACAGGGGTCCACTCGAGCAGTACTTC
TRBV7-2,many,.,TRBJ2-1,CASSLGSGPALGNEQFF,TGTGCCAGCAGCTTGGGTTCAGGGCCTGCCCTGGGTAATGAGCAGTTCTTC
TRBV5-6,few,.,TRBJ1-2,CASSLDPGNYGYTF,TGTGCCAGCAGCTTGGATCCGGGAAACTATGGCTACACCTTC
TRBV27,few,TRBD1,TRBJ2-7,CASSPAGGGTYEQYF,TGTGCCAGCAGCCCCGCAGGGGGTGGCACCTACGAGCAGTACTTC
TRBV12-3/TRBV12-4,many,TRBD2,TRBJ2-2,CASNSGRDTGELFF,TGTGCCAGCAACTCCGGGAGGGACACCGGGGAGCTGTTTTTT
TRBV30,few,.,TRBJ2-3,CAWSLGGTDTQYF,TGTGCCTGGAGTCTAGGGGGCACAGATACGCAGTATTTT
TRBV4-1,.,.,TRBJ1-4,CASSQDGSRVEKLFF,TGCGCCAGCAGCCAAGATGGGAGTCGGGTGGAAAAACTGTTTTTT
TRBV5-1,few,.,TRBJ2-2,CASSTPGRGKDTGELFF,TGCGCCAGCAGCACACCCGGCCGGGGGAAGGACACCGGGGAGCTGTTTTTT
TRBV11-2,.,.,TRBJ2-2,CASSPARGRGELVF,TGTGCCAGCAGCCCAGCAAGGGGGAGAGGGGAGCTGGTTTTT
TRBV29-1,.,.,TRBJ2-7,CSVVERQSYEQYF,TGCAGCGTTGTAGAAAGACAGTCCTACGAGCAGTACTTC
TRBV19,.,.,TRBJ1-1,CASSREGGTEAFF,TGTGCCAGTAGTAGGGAGGGGGGCACTGAAGCTTTCTTT
TRBV20-1,few,.,TRBJ2-2,CSARGGNTGELFF,TGCAGTGCTAGAGGGGGAAACACCGGGGAGCTGTTTTTT
TRBV2,few,TRBD2,TRBJ2-5,CASSDGTSSFETQYF,TGTGCCAGCAGTGACGGGACTAGCAGTTTTGAGACCCAGTACTTC